This T cell receptor (beta chain) was sequenced in a study of T cell changes during pregnancy in multiple sclerosis. The CDR3 consists of 13 residues. The V end lost 1 base, the J end lost 2 bases, and 7 bases lay between the germline ends. CDR1 is SQVTM and CDR2 is ANQGSEA in the germline V gene. Assay used: immunoSEQ multiplex PCR; TCRdb lists only in-frame clones, some missing. The sample carries about 59,000 clones, 75% to 90% recorded once. The chain employs TRBV29-1 and TRBJ2-3; D is unclear. The sequenced sample was peripheral blood, obtained in the first trimester of pregnancy. The receptor's source is a female donor in good health, enrolled as a control in a pregnancy study. The CDR3 DNA reads as TGCAGCGTTGAAGGGCACGTCACAGATACGCAGTATTTT. Amino acid sequence: CSVEGHVTDTQYF.